Listed below are T cell receptor beta chains from one sample, sequenced in a study of OX40 agonist ivuxolimab in advanced cancers. Repertoires were generated with immunoSEQ multiplex PCR, while TCRdb's copy carries only in-frame clones and drops some. The repertoire holds around 62,000 clones, 91% seen once, with about 0.3% in the top ten. Sequencing used CD4+ or CD8+ T cells sorted from blood, obtained in a trial of the OX40 agonist ivuxolimab. All receptors derive from an adult with an advanced solid tumor such as melanoma, head and neck, liver or kidney cancer. Each CDR3 is given with its conserved first and last residue. The D gene is left open where the match is weak. Not all rows give a size; the values are once, few, many and, for expanded clones, a class.

v_gene	abundance	j_gene	d_gene	CDR3nt	CDR3aa
TRBV11-2	-	TRBJ2-3	-	TGTGCCAGCAGCTTAGTAGTGGATACGCAGTATTTT	CASSLVVDTQYF
TRBV7-9	-	TRBJ1-2	-	TGTGCCAGCACTATTTTTATGGACAGAGACTATGGCTACACCTTC	CASTIFMDRDYGYTF
TRBV5-1	-	TRBJ2-7	-	TGCGCCAGCAGCGCATCCAGGGTAGGAGGAGGCTACGAGCAGTACTTC	CASSASRVGGGYEQYF
TRBV18	-	TRBJ1-1	TRBD1	TGTGCCAGCTCGGTAGGACAGGGGGGTCTGAACACTGAAGCTTTCTTT	CASSVGQGGLNTEAFF
TRBV9	-	TRBJ2-7	-	TGTGCCAGCAGCGTTCGGGGCGGCGACGAGCAGTACTTC	CASSVRGGDEQYF
TRBV5-1	-	TRBJ1-1	-	TGCGCCAGCAGGCTCTCGGCTCGGAACACTGAAGCTTTCTTT	CASRLSARNTEAFF
TRBV6-5	-	TRBJ1-2	TRBD1	TGTGCCAGCAGTTGGGACAGGACTTATGGCTACACCTTC	CASSWDRTYGYTF
TRBV28	-	TRBJ2-7	-	TGTGCCAGCAGCCGCACGGACGAGCAGTACTTC	CASSRTDEQYF
TRBV5-5	-	TRBJ1-4	-	TGTGCCAGCAGCTTGGTGCGGGGTGCTAATGAAAAACTGTTTTTT	CASSLVRGANEKLFF
TRBV5-1	-	TRBJ1-6	-	TGCGCCAGCAGCTTGGAACCTAGGGCTGGGGATTCACCCCTCCACTTT	CASSLEPRAGDSPLHF
TRBV6-6	-	TRBJ1-1	-	TGTGCCAGCAGTCCCAGACAGACCACTGAAGCTTTCTTT	CASSPRQTTEAFF
TRBV2	-	TRBJ2-1	TRBD2	TGTGCCAGCAGTCCCACCGGGACTAGCGGGAGCCGGGGCAATGAGCAGTTCTTC	CASSPTGTSGSRGNEQFF
TRBV19	-	TRBJ1-1	-	TGTGCCAGTAGTATCAGGGTCGAGAACACTGAAGCTTTCTTT	CASSIRVENTEAFF
TRBV7-9	-	TRBJ1-2	-	TGTGCCAGCAGCTTAGGGGTTGGGACACTCTATGGCTACACCTTC	CASSLGVGTLYGYTF
TRBV5-1	-	TRBJ2-7	-	TGCGCCAGCAGCTTGGAGGGTTCATCCGGGGACGAGCAGTACTTC	CASSLEGSSGDEQYF
TRBV2	-	TRBJ2-1	TRBD2	TGTGCCAGCATGGCTAGCGGGAGGGTCAATGAGCAGTTCTTC	CASMASGRVNEQFF
TRBV15	-	TRBJ2-3	-	TGTGCCACCAGCAGAAATCAGGGATCAGATACGCAGTATTTT	CATSRNQGSDTQYF
TRBV28	once	TRBJ2-6	-	TGTGCCAGCCGCCCCCTTGGCTCTGGGGCCAACGTCCTGACTTTC	CASRPLGSGANVLTF
TRBV5-4	once	TRBJ2-3	TRBD1	TGTGCCAGCAGCTTGCGGACAGGGGGCGGGGATACGCAGTATTTT	CASSLRTGGGDTQYF
TRBV12-5	-	TRBJ1-5	TRBD1	TGTGCTAGTGGTTTGGGACAGGGCGAACAGCCCCAGCATTTT	CASGLGQGEQPQHF
TRBV27	-	TRBJ1-2	-	TGTGCCAGCAGTTTATCTGGGGGGTCGAGGAATGGCTACACCTTC	CASSLSGGSRNGYTF
TRBV5-1	-	TRBJ2-1	-	TGCGCCAGCAGCTTGGAAGTTGGGGGGACCAACTACAATGAGCAGTTCTTC	CASSLEVGGTNYNEQFF
TRBV10-3	-	TRBJ2-2	-	TGTGCCATCAGCGCCAAAGCGCGGAGTCAGTACACCGGGGAGCTGTTTTTT	CAISAKARSQYTGELFF
TRBV19	-	TRBJ2-7	TRBD2	TGTGCCAGTAGTCGGCGGGGGGATAGCAACGAGCAGTACTTC	CASSRRGDSNEQYF
TRBV19	-	TRBJ1-3	TRBD1	TGTGCCAGTAGTCTTAGGACAGGATTCTCTGGAAACACCATATATTTT	CASSLRTGFSGNTIYF
TRBV5-5	-	TRBJ2-7	-	TGTGCCAGCAGCCGCGACACGGGCTCGCACTCGACGCAGTACTTC	CASSRDTGSHSTQYF
TRBV5-1	-	TRBJ2-5	TRBD1	TGCGCCAGCAGCTTGGTCGGGGACAGGGCTGAGACCCAGTACTTC	CASSLVGDRAETQYF
TRBV21-1	-	TRBJ1-5	-	TGTGCCAGCAGCCCCGGCACACGACTTAGCAATCAGCCCCAGCATTTT	CASSPGTRLSNQPQHF
TRBV19	-	TRBJ1-4	-	TGTGCCAGTAGTCCTCAGGGTGGCGAAAAACTGTTTTTT	CASSPQGGEKLFF
TRBV27	-	TRBJ2-1	-	TGTGCCAGCACGCGTGGGATGGGGAATGAGCAGTTCTTC	CASTRGMGNEQFF
TRBV19	-	TRBJ2-1	-	TGTGCCAGCACTAGTTTCAATGAGCAGTTCTTC	CASTSFNEQFF
TRBV10-3	-	TRBJ2-4	-	TGTGCCATCAGTGAGTCGATCGAGCAGTTAGCCAAAAACATTCAGTACTTC	CAISESIEQLAKNIQYF
TRBV2	-	TRBJ2-6	-	TGTGCCAGCAGTGTCGGAGCTGGGGCCAACGTCCTGACTTTC	CASSVGAGANVLTF
TRBV18	-	TRBJ1-2	-	TGTGCCAGCTCAAGCCCAAACAGGGTGAACTATGGCTACACCTTC	CASSSPNRVNYGYTF
TRBV11-2	-	TRBJ1-3	-	TGTGCCAGCAGCTTCTTCAGCTCTGGAAACACCATATATTTT	CASSFFSSGNTIYF
TRBV6-6	-	TRBJ2-7	TRBD1	TGTGCCACCGGACAGGGGATCTACGAGCAGTACTTC	CATGQGIYEQYF
TRBV19	-	TRBJ1-3	-	TGTGCCAGTATTTCTCATCGCTCTGGAAACACCATATATTTT	CASISHRSGNTIYF
TRBV28	-	TRBJ2-1	TRBD2	TGTGCCAGCAGTTTTGCTAGCGGGATCTCCTACAATGAGCAGTTCTTC	CASSFASGISYNEQFF
TRBV19	once	TRBJ2-7	-	TGTGCCAGTAGCCTCACTGGAGGGAGTTCTTCCTACGAGCAGTACTTC	CASSLTGGSSSYEQYF
TRBV2	-	TRBJ1-2	-	TGTGCCAGCAGTGAAGCGCTTGCCCGACGCTACACCTTC	CASSEALARRYTF
TRBV30	-	TRBJ2-1	TRBD2	TGTGCCTGGAGAAACCTAGCGGTCTACAATGAGCAGTTCTTC	CAWRNLAVYNEQFF
TRBV27	-	TRBJ1-4	-	TGTGCCAGCAGGAGGGGGATTTCTGAAAAACTGTTTTTT	CASRRGISEKLFF
TRBV27	-	TRBJ1-1	-	TGTGCCAGCAGTTTGTGGGGAGAGACTGAAGCTTTCTTT	CASSLWGETEAFF
TRBV15	-	TRBJ2-7	TRBD1	TGTGCCACCAGCAGGGCTGGGACAGGAGCCTACGAGCAGTACTTC	CATSRAGTGAYEQYF
TRBV5-4	-	TRBJ2-7	TRBD1	TGTGCCAGCAGCTTGGGGGACAGAGCCTACGAGCAGTACTTC	CASSLGDRAYEQYF
TRBV4-2	-	TRBJ2-2	TRBD2	TGTGCCAGCAGCCAAGATAGTCGAGCGGGAGCATTTCACACCGGGGAGCTGTTTTTT	CASSQDSRAGAFHTGELFF
TRBV5-1	-	TRBJ1-2	-	TGCGCCAGCAGCTTTGCCCAGGGGTCCTATGGCTACACCTTC	CASSFAQGSYGYTF
TRBV29-1	-	TRBJ2-7	-	TGCAGCGTTGGGTACAGATCCTACGAGCAGTACTTC	CSVGYRSYEQYF
TRBV7-2	few	TRBJ2-7	TRBD1	TGTGCCAGCAGCCCGGGGACAGGGGGCTACTACGAGCAGTACTTC	CASSPGTGGYYEQYF
TRBV28	-	TRBJ1-3	-	TGTGCCAGCAGTTTAGGCGGGACACACTCTGGAAACACCATATATTTT	CASSLGGTHSGNTIYF
TRBV5-1	-	TRBJ1-2	-	TGCGCCAGCAGCTTGCACGCGGAGGGTGGCTACACCTTC	CASSLHAEGGYTF
TRBV15	-	TRBJ2-1	-	TGTGCCACCAGCAGAGATCTTATGTGGGACAATGAGCAGTTCTTC	CATSRDLMWDNEQFF
TRBV7-8	once	TRBJ2-7	TRBD2	TGTGCCAGCAGCGCCTCCGGCGGGAGCTACGAGCAGTACTTC	CASSASGGSYEQYF
TRBV14	-	TRBJ2-7	-	TGTGCCAGCAAAAACAGGTCGGTACTAGGGGACTTCGAGCAGTACTTC	CASKNRSVLGDFEQYF
TRBV23-1	-	TRBJ2-7	-	TGCGCCAGCAGTCAAATTCGTCTGGCTGGTTCCTACGAGCAGTACTTC	CASSQIRLAGSYEQYF
TRBV9	-	TRBJ1-1	TRBD1	TGTGCCAGCAGCCCAGGGACAGGGGGCTATATCGGTGAAGCTTTCTTT	CASSPGTGGYIGEAFF
TRBV5-1	-	TRBJ1-2	TRBD1	TGCGCCAGCAGCTTAGGGGACAGGGACCTCTATGGCTACACCTTC	CASSLGDRDLYGYTF
TRBV6-6	-	TRBJ1-2	TRBD1	TGTGCCAGCAGTTACATGGGACAGGGGGCCGATGGCTACACCTTC	CASSYMGQGADGYTF